This entry concerns a single T cell receptor beta chain. Its specificity is unknown. Sequencing used immunoSEQ multiplex PCR; TCRdb keeps in-frame clones, though not all of them. There are some 350,000 clones in the sample; approximately 87% occur only once, and around 5.5% lies in the top ten. The entry originates in a study of Ad26.COV2.S vaccination and SARS-CoV-2 variants. The sample's treatment: 15 to 20 received Ad26.COV2.S at low or high dose, single or two shots; five or six received placebo; per-sample allocation not given. Sampling was performed 63 days after the first vaccine or placebo injection. Germline CDR1 MNHNY, CDR2 SVGAGI (reference sequence). This CDR3 has 13 residues. V shed 7 bases and J shed 0 bases, with 9 bases lying between them. Findings of the study overall: Measures of TCR breadth and depth may have fallen short of total T cell responses.

This chain connects TRBV6-6 to TRBJ1-1; D may be TRBD1 (5 bases). The clonotype was recovered from a person between 18 and 65 years old who received the Ad26.COV2.S COVID-19 vaccine or a placebo. Sample: peripheral blood, taken in a trial of Ad26.COV2.S vaccine versus placebo. Here the CDR3 reads CASTGLVNTEAFF. For the CDR3, the DNA is TGTGCCAGCACAGGGCTTGTGAACACTGAAGCTTTCTTT.